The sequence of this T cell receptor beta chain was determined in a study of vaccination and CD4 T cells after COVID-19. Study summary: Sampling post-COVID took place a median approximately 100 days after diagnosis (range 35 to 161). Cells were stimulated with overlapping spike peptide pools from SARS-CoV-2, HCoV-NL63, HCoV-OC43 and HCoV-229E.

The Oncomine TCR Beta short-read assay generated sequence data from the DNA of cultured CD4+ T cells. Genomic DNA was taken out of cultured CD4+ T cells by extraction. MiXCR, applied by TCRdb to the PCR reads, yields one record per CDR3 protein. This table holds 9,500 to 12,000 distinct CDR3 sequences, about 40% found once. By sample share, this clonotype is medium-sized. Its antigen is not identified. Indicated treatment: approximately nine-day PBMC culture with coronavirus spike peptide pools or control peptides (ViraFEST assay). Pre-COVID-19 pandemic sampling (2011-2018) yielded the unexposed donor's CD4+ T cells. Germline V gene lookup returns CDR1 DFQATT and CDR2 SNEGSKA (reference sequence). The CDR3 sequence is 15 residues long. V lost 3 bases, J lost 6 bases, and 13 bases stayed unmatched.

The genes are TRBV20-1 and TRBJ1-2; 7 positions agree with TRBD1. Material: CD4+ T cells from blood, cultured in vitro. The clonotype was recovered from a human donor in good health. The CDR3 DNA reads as TGCAGTGCTAGCGTTGTCGGGACGAGGGGGCATGGCTACACCTTC. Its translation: CSASVVGTRGHGYTF.